These 27 T cell receptor beta chains share one sample of origin, sequenced in a study of spatial heterogeneity in lung cancer. TCRdb re-derived calls from the 5' RACE reads in MiXCR, one entry per CDR3 protein. The data show 110,000 or so distinct CDR3 sequences, more than 10% seen once. Sample time point: blood at routine non-recurrence follow-up after resection. Sequences were derived from PBMCs, sampled at follow-up. These receptors originate from a female donor with early-stage non-small cell lung cancer.

V and J are TRBV29-1 and TRBJ1-5; no definite D call. From germline, CDR1 is SQVTM and CDR2 ANQGSEA. V shed 4 bases and J shed 0 bases, with 7 bases lying between them. The CDR3 is 13 amino acids. CDR3 residues: CSVASNSNQPQHF. DNA of the CDR3: TGCAGCGTTGCGAGTAATAGCAATCAGCCCCAGCATTTT.

The rearrangement uses TRBV7-9 and TRBJ2-1; the D gene is possibly TRBD2 (5 bases). V was pared by 6 bases and J by 5 bases, with 17 bases between. Germline V lookup: CDR1 SEHNR, CDR2 FQNEAQ (reference sequence). The CDR3 totals 15 residues. CDR3 sequence reads: CASRLAGTENNEQFF. The CDR3 bases are TGTGCCAGCAGGCTAGCAGGTACTGAAAACAATGAGCAGTTCTTC.

There are a few counts of this clonotype. The V call is TRBV5-1, the J call TRBJ2-7; D could derive from TRBD1 or TRBD2 (6 bases each). The CDR3 covers 14 residues. Germline-derived CDR1 and CDR2 are SGHRS and YFSETQ. V lost 0 bases and J lost 7, with 14 bases in between. The DNA of the CDR3 is TGCGCCAGCAGCTTGGTTCCAGGGGACTTTGAGCAGTACTTC. Encoded protein: CASSLVPGDFEQYF.

The V gene is TRBV6-6, the J gene TRBJ2-4; D might be TRBD1 (5 bases). The V end lost 4 bases, the J end lost 5 bases, and 6 bases lay between the germline ends. CDR3 length: 12 amino acids. From germline, CDR1 is MNHNY and CDR2 SVGAGI (reference sequence). The CDR3 region has the DNA TGTGCCAGCAGTTCGACAGAAAACATTCAGTACTTC. Protein product: CASSSTENIQYF.

This clonotype was seen a few times. The chain carries TRBV6-2 or TRBV6-3 and TRBJ2-2; no reliable D call. This CDR3 is built from 13 residues. Germline CDR1 MNHEY, CDR2 SVGEGT. The ends were cut back, 6 bases at V and 4 bases at J, with 9 bases in the middle. CDR3 sequence reads: CASRRPSTGELFF. The DNA of the CDR3 is TGTGCCAGCAGGCGTCCCTCCACCGGGGAGCTGTTTTTT.

The chain links TRBV11-2 to TRBJ2-1; 11 nucleotides line up with TRBD2. The CDR3 is 16 residues long. Looked up from germline, CDR1 is SGHAT and CDR2 is FQNNGV. V was pared by 4 bases and J by 2 bases, with 4 bases of the junction left unmatched. CDR3 amino acids: CASSYTSGGPYNEQFF. The CDR3 DNA sequence: TGTGCCAGCAGCTACACTAGCGGGGGACCCTACAATGAGCAGTTCTTC.

This clonotype has a handful of counts. The gene calls are TRBV2 and TRBJ2-7, with 10 bases matching TRBD2. J gave up 3 bases and V 3 bases, and 14 bases lay outside the gene matches. Per germline, CDR1 SNHLY and CDR2 FYNNEI. The CDR3 has 18 amino acids. The DNA of the CDR3 is TGTGCCAGCAGTGAGCCTCTAGCGGGAGATAGTCTCAACTACGAGCAGTACTTC. Its translation: CASSEPLAGDSLNYEQYF.

This rearrangement joins TRBV20-1 to TRBJ1-3; 9 bases are a match to TRBD1. Germline CDR1 reads DFQATT; CDR2 reads SNEGSKA (reference sequence). V lost 0 bases to trimming and J lost 4 bases; unmatched junction nucleotides: 7. The CDR3 extends over 16 amino acids. CDR3 bases: TGCAGTGCTAGAGAGGCCACAGGGGGCGACGGAAACACCATATATTTT. Translated: CSAREATGGDGNTIYF.

This clonotype was seen a few times. CDR3 in amino acids: CSGSTEYGYTF. DNA of the CDR3: TGCAGCGGATCTACAGAGTATGGCTACACCTTC. V is TRBV29-1 and J is TRBJ1-2, with no clear D. The V and J ends lost 7 bases and 5 bases respectively, with 11 bases between them. The CDR3 covers 11 residues. Germline CDR1 reads SQVTM; CDR2 reads ANQGSEA.

There are a few counts of this clonotype. The genes are TRBV30 and TRBJ1-3; no reliable D call. The CDR3 is made up of 14 amino acids. The ends were cut back, 4 bases at V and 2 bases at J, with 12 bases in the middle. Germline V lookup: CDR1 GTSNPN, CDR2 SVGIG (reference sequence). CDR3 sequence reads: CAWTPGLAGNTIYF. CDR3 sequence (DNA): TGTGCCTGGACCCCCGGCCTAGCTGGAAACACCATATATTTT.

This chain connects TRBV7-6 to TRBJ2-7; D possibly corresponds to TRBD2 (5 bases). This CDR3 region has 13 residues. V was shortened by 3 bases and J by 5 bases, with 11 bases between the two germline ends. Germline loops: CDR1 SGHVS, CDR2 FNYEAQ. As DNA, the CDR3 is TGTGCCAGCAGCTTCGGACTTCGGGACGAGCAGTACTTC. Translated, it gives CASSFGLRDEQYF.

The rearrangement uses TRBV5-1 and TRBJ2-1; 7 positions agree with TRBD1. Germline-derived CDR1 and CDR2 are SGHRS and YFSETQ. Unmatched junction bases numbered 3, after V lost 1 base and J lost 5 bases. This CDR3 region has 14 residues. CDR3 region: CASSLKQGNNEQFF. CDR3 DNA: TGCGCCAGCAGCTTGAAACAGGGGAACAATGAGCAGTTCTTC.

In its sample, this clonotype was seen once. The chain carries TRBV20-1 and TRBJ2-3; possibly TRBD1 for D (5 bases). V was cut by 5 bases and J by 2 bases, with 11 bases left in between. CDR3 length: 13 residues. CDR1 and CDR2 from the germline V gene are DFQATT and SNEGSKA (reference sequence). The CDR3 loop is CSAPGRDTDTQYF. In DNA, the CDR3 is TGCAGTGCTCCGGGCAGGGACACAGATACGCAGTATTTT.

This clonotype was recorded a few times. This chain joins TRBV25-1 and TRBJ2-1; D gene unclear. Germline V gene lookup returns CDR1 MGHDK and CDR2 SYGVNS. V lost 6 bases, J lost 0 bases, and 6 bases lay in between. This CDR3 has 13 amino acids. CDR3 nucleotides: TGTGCCAGCAGCGGGTTCTCCTACAATGAGCAGTTCTTC. Translation: CASSGFSYNEQFF.

This clonotype was observed at least ten times. This chain joins TRBV3-1 and TRBJ2-1; D might be TRBD2 (5 bases). The CDR3 runs to 18 residues. CDR1 and CDR2 from the germline V gene are LGHDT and YNNKEL (reference sequence). The V and J ends lost 3 bases and 0 bases respectively, with 18 bases between them. The CDR3 protein is CASSQAPRTLSSYNEQFF. CDR3 DNA sequence: TGTGCCAGCAGCCAGGCGCCCCGGACTTTGAGCTCCTACAATGAGCAGTTCTTC.

This clonotype was observed many times. This chain joins TRBV4-1 and TRBJ1-1; D not certain. Germline V gives CDR1 MGHRA, CDR2 YSYEKL. V dropped 4 bases and J dropped 4 bases, with 13 bases sitting between them. The CDR3 is 14 residues long. In DNA, the CDR3 is TGCGCCAGCAGCCCCGGGGAGGTGGCCACTGAAGCTTTCTTT. Amino acid sequence: CASSPGEVATEAFF.

The chain carries TRBV10-3 and TRBJ2-1, with 10 bases that match TRBD1. Germline CDR1 is ENHRY and CDR2 is SYGVKD. J was trimmed by 4 bases and V by 0 bases; bases with no gene match: 9. The CDR3 covers 18 residues. The CDR3 here is CAISESGLTGGAYNEQFF. In nucleotides, the CDR3 is TGTGCCATCAGTGAGTCGGGATTGACAGGGGGCGCGTACAATGAGCAGTTCTTC.

This chain joins TRBV6-2 or TRBV6-3 and TRBJ2-5; D is perhaps TRBD1 (6 bases). CDR1 is MNHEY, CDR2 SVGEGT, per germline. V was trimmed by 3 bases and J by 0 bases, leaving 14 bases between them. The CDR3 runs to 16 residues. This chain's CDR3 is CASSYVLGTHQETQYF. The DNA for the CDR3 is TGTGCCAGCAGTTATGTCTTGGGGACACACCAAGAGACCCAGTACTTC.

This clonotype came up a few times. V gene TRBV5-1 combines with J gene TRBJ2-1; 7 positions agree with TRBD2. Trimming cost V 4 bases and J 9 bases; bases outside gene matches: 10. This CDR3 has 14 amino acids. Per germline, CDR1 SGHRS and CDR2 YFSETQ. DNA of the CDR3: TGCGCCAGCAGCCCTGGGCGGGAGAGGGGTGAGCAGTTCTTC. This translates into CASSPGRERGEQFF.

V is TRBV20-1 and J is TRBJ1-3; no clear D gene. This CDR3 is 16 amino acids long. Germline V gene lookup returns CDR1 DFQATT and CDR2 SNEGSKA (reference sequence). V lost 0 bases to trimming and J lost 2 bases, with 14 bases between them. CDR3 DNA sequence: TGCAGTGCTAGAGAGTTGGGGAATAGGGCTGGAAACACCATATATTTT. This gives the protein CSARELGNRAGNTIYF.

This clonotype was observed a handful of times. The CDR3 DNA follows: TGTGCCAGCAAAATGGGGCGAAGGAGGACGGGGAGCTCCTACAATGAGCAGTTCTTC. Translation: CASKMGRRRTGSSYNEQFF. This chain connects TRBV28 to TRBJ2-1; D is possibly TRBD1 or TRBD2 (5 bases each). Germline lookup yields CDR1 MDHEN and CDR2 SYDVKM. The V gene lost 7 bases and the J gene lost 0 bases, with 25 bases spanning the gap. This CDR3 has 19 residues.

This clonotype was seen at least ten times. This sequence joins TRBV24-1 and TRBJ1-5; D not certain. The ends were cut back, 3 bases at V and 7 bases at J, with 12 bases in the middle. The germline gives CDR1 KGHDR, CDR2 SFDVKD. The CDR3 covers 14 residues. CDR3 DNA sequence: TGTGCCACCAGTGATGGGCCCGAAGCCCAGCCCCAGCATTTT. The encoded protein is CATSDGPEAQPQHF.

Written as DNA, the CDR3 is TGCAGTGCTCAAATAGCGGGAGTAGGGTACGAGCAGTACTTC. The encoded protein is CSAQIAGVGYEQYF. The chain recombines TRBV20-1 with TRBJ2-7; 9 bases map to TRBD2. The CDR3 consists of 14 residues. V gave up 5 bases and J gave up 4 bases; unmatched junction bases: 9. Germline V gene sequence: CDR1 DFQATT, CDR2 SNEGSKA (reference sequence).

The chain has TRBV30 and TRBJ1-2; 7 positions match TRBD1. The CDR3 has 12 residues. Per germline, CDR1 GTSNPN and CDR2 SVGIG (reference sequence). V lost 5 bases, J lost 4 bases, and 4 bases stayed unmatched. CDR3 nucleotide sequence: TGTGCCTGGGAAGGGGGCGCCTATGGCTACACCTTC. It is translated as CAWEGGAYGYTF.

The V and J genes are TRBV20-1 and TRBJ2-5; D is perhaps TRBD1 (6 bases). The V end lost 0 bases, the J end lost 10 bases, and 21 bases lay between the germline ends. The CDR3 contains 15 residues. The germline V gene has CDR1 DFQATT and CDR2 SNEGSKA (reference sequence). The CDR3 DNA follows: TGCAGTGCTAGAGATTCTGGGGGCGCCGTTAGGCTCCAGTACTTC. Translation: CSARDSGGAVRLQYF.

This clonotype was picked up many times. The V and J genes are TRBV7-8 and TRBJ2-7; 12 bases align to TRBD1. CDR1 and CDR2 from the germline V gene are SGHVS and FQNEAQ. Trimming at V came to 3 bases and at J to 7 bases, leaving 7 bases not matched to a gene. The CDR3 spans 15 residues. CDR3 in DNA: TGTGCCAGCAGCTTCTACCGGGACAGGGGGCCTGAGCAGTACTTC. Residues: CASSFYRDRGPEQYF. The whole variable domain, filled in from reference TRBV7-8 and TRBJ2-7, reads GAGVSQSPRYKVAKRGQDVALRCDPISGHVSLFWYQQALGQGPEFLTYFQNEAQLDKSGLPSDRFFAERPEGSVSTLKIQRTQQEDSAVYLCASSFYRDRGPEQYFGPGTRLTVT.

This clonotype was found a few times. The chain uses TRBV19 and TRBJ1-5; D is unclear. The V end was cut by 10 bases, the J end by 10 bases, with 17 bases between. Per the germline V gene, CDR1 is LNHDA and CDR2 is SQIVND (reference sequence). The CDR3 has 12 residues. The chain's CDR3 is CATGGVISPQHF. The CDR3 nucleotides are TGTGCCACCGGCGGGGTGATCAGCCCCCAGCATTTT.